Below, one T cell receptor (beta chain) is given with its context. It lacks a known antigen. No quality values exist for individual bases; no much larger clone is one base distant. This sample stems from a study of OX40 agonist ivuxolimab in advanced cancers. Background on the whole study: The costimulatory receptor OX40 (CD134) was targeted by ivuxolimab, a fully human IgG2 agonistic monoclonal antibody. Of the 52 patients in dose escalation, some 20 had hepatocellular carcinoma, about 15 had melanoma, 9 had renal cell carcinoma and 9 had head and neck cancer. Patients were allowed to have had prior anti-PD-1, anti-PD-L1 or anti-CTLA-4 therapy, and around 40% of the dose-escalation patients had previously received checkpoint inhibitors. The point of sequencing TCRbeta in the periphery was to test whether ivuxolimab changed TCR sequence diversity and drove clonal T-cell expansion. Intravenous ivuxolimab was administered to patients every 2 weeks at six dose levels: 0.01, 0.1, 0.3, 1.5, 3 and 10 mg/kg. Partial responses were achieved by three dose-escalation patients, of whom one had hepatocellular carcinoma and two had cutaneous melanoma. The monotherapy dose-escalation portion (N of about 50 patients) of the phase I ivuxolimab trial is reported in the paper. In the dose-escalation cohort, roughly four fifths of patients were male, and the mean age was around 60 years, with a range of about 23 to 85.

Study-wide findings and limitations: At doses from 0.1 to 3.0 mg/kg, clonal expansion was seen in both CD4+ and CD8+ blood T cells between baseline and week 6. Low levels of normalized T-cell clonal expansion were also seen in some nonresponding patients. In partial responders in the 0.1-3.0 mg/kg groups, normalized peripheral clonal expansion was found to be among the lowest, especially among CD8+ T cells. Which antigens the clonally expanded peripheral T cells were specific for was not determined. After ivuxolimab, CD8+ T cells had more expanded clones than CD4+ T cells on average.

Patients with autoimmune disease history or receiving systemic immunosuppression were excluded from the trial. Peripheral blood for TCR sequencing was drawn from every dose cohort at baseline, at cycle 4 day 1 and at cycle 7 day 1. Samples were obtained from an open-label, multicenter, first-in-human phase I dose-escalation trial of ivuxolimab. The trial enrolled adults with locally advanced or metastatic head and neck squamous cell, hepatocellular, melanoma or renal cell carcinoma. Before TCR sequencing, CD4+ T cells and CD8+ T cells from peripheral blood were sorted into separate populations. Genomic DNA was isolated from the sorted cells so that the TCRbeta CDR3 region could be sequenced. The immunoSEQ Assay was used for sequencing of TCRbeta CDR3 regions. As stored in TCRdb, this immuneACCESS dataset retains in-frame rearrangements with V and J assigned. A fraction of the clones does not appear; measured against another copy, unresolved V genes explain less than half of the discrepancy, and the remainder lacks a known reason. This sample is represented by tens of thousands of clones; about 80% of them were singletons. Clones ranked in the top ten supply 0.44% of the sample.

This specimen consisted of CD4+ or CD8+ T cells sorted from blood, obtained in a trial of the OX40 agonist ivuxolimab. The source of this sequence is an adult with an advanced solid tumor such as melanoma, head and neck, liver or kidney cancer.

The CDR3 in this case is CASSERNLHTSTSSGYTF. The sequenced DNA is TGTGCCAGCAGTGAAAGAAACCTACACACTTCAACCTCTAGCGGCTACACCTTC. In this chain, TRBV6-1 is recombined with TRBJ1-2; the D gene cannot be named for sure. In the germline V gene, CDR1 corresponds to MNHNS and CDR2 to SASEGT. The CDR3 runs 18 residues from the cysteine to the phenylalanine. CDR3 DNA only is kept here, 54 bases in frame from base 1. V is clipped by 2 bases and J by 8 bases, and the sequence between their germline boundaries is 27 bases long.